The clone carrying this T cell receptor beta chain was recorded a few times. Its cognate antigen is unknown. Study-wide results and caveats: Tumor Tregs overlapped most with tumor, then blood, naive CD4+ cells.

The CDR3 sequence is 14 residues long. Trimming took 2 bases from V and 0 from J, leaving 6 bases between them. Germline values: CDR1 MDHEN, CDR2 SYDVKM. Semi-nested PCR with Nested Universal Primer A followed constant-region reverse priming of full-length variable regions. TCRdb ran MiXCR on the 5' RACE reads and lists one entry per CDR3 protein. The top ten clones hold about 3.7% of a sample with approximately 44,000 distinct CDR3 sequences, roughly 27% of them seen once. The source material was memory CD4+ T cells sorted from a lymph node. Subset defined: memory CD4+ T cells, CD4+CD45RO+CD25-. The sequence was collected from a female donor with breast cancer. The rearrangement links TRBV28 to TRBJ2-3; D perhaps matches TRBD1 (6 bases). CDR3 protein: CASSLTGSTDTQYF. The DNA of the CDR3 is TGTGCCAGCAGTTTAACAGGGAGCACAGATACGCAGTATTTT. Full variable domain (rest looked up from reference TRBV28 and TRBJ2-3): DVKVTQSSRYLVKRTGEKVFLECVQDMDHENMFWYRQDPGLGLRLIYFSYDVKMKEKGDIPEGYSVSREKKERFSLILESASTNQTSMYLCASSLTGSTDTQYFGPGTRLTVL.